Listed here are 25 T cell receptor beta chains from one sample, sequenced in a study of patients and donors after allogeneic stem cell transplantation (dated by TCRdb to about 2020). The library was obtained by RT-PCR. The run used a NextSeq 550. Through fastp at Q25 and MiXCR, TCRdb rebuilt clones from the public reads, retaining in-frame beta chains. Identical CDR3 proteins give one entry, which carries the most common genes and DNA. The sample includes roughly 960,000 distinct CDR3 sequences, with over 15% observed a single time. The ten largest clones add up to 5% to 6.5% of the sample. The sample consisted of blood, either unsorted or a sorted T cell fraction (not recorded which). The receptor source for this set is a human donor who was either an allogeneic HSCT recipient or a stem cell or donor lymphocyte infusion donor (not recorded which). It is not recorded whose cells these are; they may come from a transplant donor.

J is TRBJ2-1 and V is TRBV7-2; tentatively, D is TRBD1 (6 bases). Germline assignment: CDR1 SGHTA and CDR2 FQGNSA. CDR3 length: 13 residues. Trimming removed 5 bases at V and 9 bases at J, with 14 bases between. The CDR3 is CASSNRVSSEQFF. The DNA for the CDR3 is TGTGCCAGCAGCAACAGGGTTAGTAGTGAGCAGTTCTTC.

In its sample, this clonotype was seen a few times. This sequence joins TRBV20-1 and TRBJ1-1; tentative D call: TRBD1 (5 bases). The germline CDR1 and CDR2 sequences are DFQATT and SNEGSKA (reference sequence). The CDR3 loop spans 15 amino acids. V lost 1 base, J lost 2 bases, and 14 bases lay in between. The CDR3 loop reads CSARGVGTANTEAFF. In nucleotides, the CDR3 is TGCAGTGCTAGAGGGGTAGGGACGGCCAACACTGAAGCTTTCTTT.

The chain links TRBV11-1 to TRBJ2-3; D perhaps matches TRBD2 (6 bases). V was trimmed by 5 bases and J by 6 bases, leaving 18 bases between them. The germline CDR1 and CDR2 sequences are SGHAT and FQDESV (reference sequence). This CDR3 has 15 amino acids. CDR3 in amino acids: CASSGGLTRRDTQYF. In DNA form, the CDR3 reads TGTGCCAGCAGCGGCGGACTAACTAGGCGGGATACGCAGTATTTT. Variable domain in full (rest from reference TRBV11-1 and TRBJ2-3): EAEVAQSPRYKITEKSQAVAFWCDPISGHATLYWYRQILGQGPELLVQFQDESVVDDSQLPKDRFSAERLKGVDSTLKIQPAELGDSAMYLCASSGGLTRRDTQYFGPGTRLTVL.

The CDR3 region is CASRDRGGQPQHF. The CDR3 DNA reads TGTGCCAGCAGGGACAGGGGCGGACAGCCCCAGCATTTT. The V and J genes are TRBV2 and TRBJ1-5, with TRBD1 identical over 9 bases. Germline V gives CDR1 SNHLY, CDR2 FYNNEI. The CDR3 has 13 amino acids. Losses at the gene ends were 6 bases for V and 7 bases for J; bases not matched to a gene: 4.

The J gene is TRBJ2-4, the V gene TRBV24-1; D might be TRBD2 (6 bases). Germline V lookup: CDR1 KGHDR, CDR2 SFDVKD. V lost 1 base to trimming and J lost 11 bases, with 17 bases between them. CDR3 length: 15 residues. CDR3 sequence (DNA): TGTGCCACCAGTGATTTTAACCAGGGAGGTCAAGTTCAGTACTTC. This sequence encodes CATSDFNQGGQVQYF.

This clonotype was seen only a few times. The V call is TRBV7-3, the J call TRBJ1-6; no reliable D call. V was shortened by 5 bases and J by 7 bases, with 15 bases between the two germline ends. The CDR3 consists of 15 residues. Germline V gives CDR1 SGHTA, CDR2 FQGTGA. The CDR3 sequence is CASSSNRASNSPLHF. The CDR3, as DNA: TGTGCCAGCAGCAGTAACCGGGCCTCGAATTCACCCCTCCACTTT.

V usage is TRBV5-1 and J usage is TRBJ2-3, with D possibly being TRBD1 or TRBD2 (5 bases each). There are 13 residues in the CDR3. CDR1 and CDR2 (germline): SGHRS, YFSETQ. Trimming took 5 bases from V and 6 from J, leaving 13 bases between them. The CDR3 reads CASSRGERDTQYF. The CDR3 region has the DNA TGCGCCAGCAGTAGAGGGGAGCGGGATACGCAGTATTTT.

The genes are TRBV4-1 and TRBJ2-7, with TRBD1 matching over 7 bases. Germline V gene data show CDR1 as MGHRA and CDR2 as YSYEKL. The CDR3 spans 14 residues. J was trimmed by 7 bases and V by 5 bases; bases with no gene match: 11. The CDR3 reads CASSSGQNFAEQYF. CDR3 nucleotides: TGCGCCAGCAGCTCGGGACAGAATTTTGCTGAGCAGTACTTC.

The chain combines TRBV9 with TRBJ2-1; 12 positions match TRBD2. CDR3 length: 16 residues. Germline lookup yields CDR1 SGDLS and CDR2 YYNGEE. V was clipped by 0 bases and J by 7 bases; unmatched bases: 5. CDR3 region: CASSVGASGGGNEQFF. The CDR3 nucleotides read TGTGCCAGCAGCGTAGGGGCTAGCGGGGGGGGTAATGAGCAGTTCTTC. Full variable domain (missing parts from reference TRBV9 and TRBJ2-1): DSGVTQTPKHLITATGQRVTLRCSPRSGDLSVYWYQQSLDQGLQFLIQYYNGEERAKGNILERFSAQQFPDLHSELNLSSLELGDSALYFCASSVGASGGGNEQFFGPGTRLTVL.

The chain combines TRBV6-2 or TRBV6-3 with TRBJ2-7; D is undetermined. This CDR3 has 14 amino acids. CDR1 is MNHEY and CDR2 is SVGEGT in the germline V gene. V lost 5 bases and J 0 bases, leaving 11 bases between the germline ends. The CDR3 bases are TGTGCCAGCAGTCGAGCACAGCTCTCCTACGAGCAGTACTTC. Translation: CASSRAQLSYEQYF.

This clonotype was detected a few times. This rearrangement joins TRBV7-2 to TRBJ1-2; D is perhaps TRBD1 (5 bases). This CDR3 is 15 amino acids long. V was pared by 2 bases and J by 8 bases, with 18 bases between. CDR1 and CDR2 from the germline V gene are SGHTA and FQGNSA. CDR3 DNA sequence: TGTGCCAGCAGCTTAAGGGCTCCAGGGTCGGGGGGCTACACCTTC. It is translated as CASSLRAPGSGGYTF.

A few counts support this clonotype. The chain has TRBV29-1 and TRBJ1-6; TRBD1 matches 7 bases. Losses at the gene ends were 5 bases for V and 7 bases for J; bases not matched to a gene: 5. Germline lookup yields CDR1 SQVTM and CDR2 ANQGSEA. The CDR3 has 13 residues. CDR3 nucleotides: TGCAGCGTTAAGACAGGGTCCAATTCACCCCTCCACTTT. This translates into CSVKTGSNSPLHF.

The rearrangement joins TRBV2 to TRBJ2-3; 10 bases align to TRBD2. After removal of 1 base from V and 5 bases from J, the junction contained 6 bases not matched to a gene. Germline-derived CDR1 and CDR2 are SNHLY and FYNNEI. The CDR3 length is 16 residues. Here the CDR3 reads CASSEGSGRAVDTQYF. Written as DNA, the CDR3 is TGTGCCAGCAGTGAAGGGAGCGGGAGGGCCGTAGATACGCAGTATTTT.

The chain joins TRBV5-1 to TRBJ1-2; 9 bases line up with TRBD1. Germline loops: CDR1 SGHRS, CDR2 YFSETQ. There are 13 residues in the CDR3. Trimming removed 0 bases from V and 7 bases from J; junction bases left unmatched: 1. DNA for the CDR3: TGCGCCAGCAGCTTGGAACAGGGGGCTGGCTACACCTTC. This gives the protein CASSLEQGAGYTF.

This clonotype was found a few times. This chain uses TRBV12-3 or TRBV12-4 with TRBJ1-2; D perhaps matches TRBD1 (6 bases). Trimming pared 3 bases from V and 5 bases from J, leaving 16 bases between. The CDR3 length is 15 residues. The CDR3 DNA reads TGTGCCAGCAGTTTGCGGAAACAGGGTTGGTATGGCTACACCTTC. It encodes CASSLRKQGWYGYTF.

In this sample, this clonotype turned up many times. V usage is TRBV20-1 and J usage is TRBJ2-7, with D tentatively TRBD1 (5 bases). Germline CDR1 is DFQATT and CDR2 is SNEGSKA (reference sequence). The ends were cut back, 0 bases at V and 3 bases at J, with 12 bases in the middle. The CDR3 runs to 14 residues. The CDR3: CSARDVGAYYEQYF. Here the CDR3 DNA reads TGCAGTGCTAGAGATGTAGGGGCATACTACGAGCAGTACTTC.

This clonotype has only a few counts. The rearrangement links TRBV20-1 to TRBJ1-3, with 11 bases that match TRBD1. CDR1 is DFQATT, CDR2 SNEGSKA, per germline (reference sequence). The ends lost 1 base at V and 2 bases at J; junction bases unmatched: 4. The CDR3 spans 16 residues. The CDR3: CSARVGTGGAGNTIYF. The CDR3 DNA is TGCAGTGCTAGAGTTGGGACAGGGGGAGCTGGAAACACCATATATTTT.

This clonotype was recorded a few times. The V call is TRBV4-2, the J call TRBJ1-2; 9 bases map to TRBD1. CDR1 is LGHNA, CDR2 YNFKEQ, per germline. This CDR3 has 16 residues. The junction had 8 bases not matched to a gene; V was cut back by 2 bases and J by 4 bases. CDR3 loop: CASSQLYRGQVYGYTF. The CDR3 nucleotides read TGTGCCAGCAGCCAATTATACAGGGGGCAGGTCTATGGCTACACCTTC.

This CDR3 is CASSPRTSGVHHGGSYEQYF. The CDR3 DNA is TGCGCCAGCAGCCCACGAACTAGCGGGGTCCATCATGGAGGCTCCTACGAGCAGTACTTC. The chain combines TRBV5-1 with TRBJ2-7; TRBD2 agrees at 10 bases. Germline values: CDR1 SGHRS, CDR2 YFSETQ. V gave up 4 bases and J gave up 0 bases; unmatched junction bases: 19. The CDR3 is 20 amino acids.

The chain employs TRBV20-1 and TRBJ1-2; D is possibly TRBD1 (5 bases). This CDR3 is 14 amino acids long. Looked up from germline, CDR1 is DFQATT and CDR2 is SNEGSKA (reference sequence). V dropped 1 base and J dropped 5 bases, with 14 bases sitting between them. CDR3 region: CSARVPARDYGYTF. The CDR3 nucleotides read TGCAGTGCTAGAGTCCCTGCCAGGGATTATGGCTACACCTTC.

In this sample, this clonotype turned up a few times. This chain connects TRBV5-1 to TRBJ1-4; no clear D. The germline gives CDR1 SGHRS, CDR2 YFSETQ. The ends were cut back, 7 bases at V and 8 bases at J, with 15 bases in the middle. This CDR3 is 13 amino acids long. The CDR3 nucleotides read TGCGCCAGCCGAAATGACGGGAGGGAAAAACTGTTTTTT. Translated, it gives CASRNDGREKLFF.

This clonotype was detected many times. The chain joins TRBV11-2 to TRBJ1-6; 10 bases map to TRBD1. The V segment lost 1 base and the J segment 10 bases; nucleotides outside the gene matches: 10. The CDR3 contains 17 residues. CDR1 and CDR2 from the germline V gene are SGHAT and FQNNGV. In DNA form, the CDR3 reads TGTGCCAGCAGCTTAGGCGTCCGGACAGGGGGGGGGTCACCCCTCCACTTT. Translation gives CASSLGVRTGGGSPLHF.

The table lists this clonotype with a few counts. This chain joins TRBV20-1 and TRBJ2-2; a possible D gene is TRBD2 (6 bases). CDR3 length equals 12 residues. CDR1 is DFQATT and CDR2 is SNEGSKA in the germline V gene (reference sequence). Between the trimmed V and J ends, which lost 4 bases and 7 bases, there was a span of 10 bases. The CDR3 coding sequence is TGCAGTGCTACGACGGGGGACGGGGAGCTGTTTTTT. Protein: CSATTGDGELFF.

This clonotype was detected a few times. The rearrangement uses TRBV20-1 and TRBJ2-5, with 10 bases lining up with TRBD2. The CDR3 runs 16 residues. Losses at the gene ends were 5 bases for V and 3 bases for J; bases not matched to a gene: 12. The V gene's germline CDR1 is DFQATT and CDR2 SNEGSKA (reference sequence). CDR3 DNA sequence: TGCAGTGCTGGTACTAGCGGGGCGGTGAGAAAAGAGACCCAGTACTTC. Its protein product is CSAGTSGAVRKETQYF.

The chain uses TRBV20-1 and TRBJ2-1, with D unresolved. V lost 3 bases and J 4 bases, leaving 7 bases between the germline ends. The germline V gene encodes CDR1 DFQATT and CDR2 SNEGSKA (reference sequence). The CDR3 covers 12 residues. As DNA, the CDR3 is TGCAGTGCTAGGGGGAAGTACAATGAGCAGTTCTTC. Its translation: CSARGKYNEQFF.